This T cell receptor (beta chain) derives from a study of vaccination and CD4 T cells after COVID-19. Study details: Post-COVID samples had a sampling time that fell a median approximately 97 days after diagnosis (range 35 to 161). Study-level results: The median SARS-CoV-2-reactive clonotype number increased from approximately 21 to 40, without statistical significance.

Researchers used the Oncomine TCR Beta short-read assay to sequence DNA from cultured CD4+ T cells. TCRdb ran MiXCR on the PCR reads and lists one entry per CDR3 protein. The sample shows about 15,000 distinct CDR3 sequences, 45% to 65% of them seen only once. As to treatment: roughly 10-day PBMC culture with coronavirus spike peptide pools or control peptides (ViraFEST assay). Turning to this clonotype: As yet, its antigen is unknown.

Trimming cost V 5 bases and J 7 bases, with 14 bases left between them. CDR3 length: 13 residues. The sequenced sample was CD4+ T cells from blood, cultured in vitro. This TCR derives from a human donor who had recovered from COVID-19. This chain links TRBV12-3 or TRBV12-4 with TRBJ1-1; no firm D call. This CDR3 reads CASSKASPGEAFF. In DNA form, the CDR3 reads TGTGCCAGCAGTAAAGCAAGTCCCGGTGAAGCTTTCTTT.